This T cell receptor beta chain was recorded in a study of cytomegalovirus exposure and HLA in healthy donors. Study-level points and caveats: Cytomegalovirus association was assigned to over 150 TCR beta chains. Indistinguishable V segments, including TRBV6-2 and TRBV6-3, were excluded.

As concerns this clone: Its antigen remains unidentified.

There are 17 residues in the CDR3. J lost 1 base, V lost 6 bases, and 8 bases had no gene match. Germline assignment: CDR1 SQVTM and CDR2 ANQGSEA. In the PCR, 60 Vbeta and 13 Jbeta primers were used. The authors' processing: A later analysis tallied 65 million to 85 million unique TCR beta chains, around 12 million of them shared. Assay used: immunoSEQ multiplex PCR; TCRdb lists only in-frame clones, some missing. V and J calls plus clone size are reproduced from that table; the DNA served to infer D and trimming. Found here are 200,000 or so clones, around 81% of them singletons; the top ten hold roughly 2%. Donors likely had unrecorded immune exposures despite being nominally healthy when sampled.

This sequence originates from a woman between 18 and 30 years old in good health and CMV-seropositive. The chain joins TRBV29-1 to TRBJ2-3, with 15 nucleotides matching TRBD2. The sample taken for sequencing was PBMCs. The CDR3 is CSVPGTSGGRGTDTQYF. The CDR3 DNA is TGCAGCGTCCCCGGGACTAGCGGGGGGCGGGGCACAGATACGCAGTATTTT.